A selection of T cell receptor beta chains follows, all from one sample in a study of cytomegalovirus exposure and HLA in healthy donors. The data were produced by immunoSEQ multiplex PCR, yet TCRdb's version contains in-frame clones alone and is incomplete. Of approximately 150,000 clones in the sample, approximately 80% were seen once. Sequencing input: PBMCs. The receptors were gathered from a woman between 40 and 50 years old in good health and CMV-seropositive. CDR3s include the opening cysteine and the closing phenylalanine or tryptophan. Fields, in order: V gene, J gene, clone size, D gene, CDR3 protein, CDR3 DNA. D genes are given only for firm matches. Not every row has a clone size; where given, it reads once, few, many or a size class.

v_call: TRBV5-4
j_call: TRBJ2-1
clone_size: -
d_call: -
cdr3_aa: CASSAAADDEQFF
cdr3_nt: TGTGCCAGCAGCGCGGCAGCGGACGATGAGCAGTTCTTC

v_call: TRBV28
j_call: TRBJ2-1
clone_size: -
d_call: TRBD1
cdr3_aa: CASSSQDRPNHEQFF
cdr3_nt: TGTGCCAGCAGTTCTCAGGACAGGCCTAACCATGAGCAGTTCTTC

v_call: TRBV4-1
j_call: TRBJ2-5
clone_size: -
d_call: TRBD2
cdr3_aa: CASSQEAGVERKTQYF
cdr3_nt: TGCGCCAGCAGCCAAGAAGCGGGAGTAGAAAGGAAGACCCAGTACTTC

v_call: TRBV6-5
j_call: TRBJ2-7
clone_size: few
d_call: -
cdr3_aa: CASSYSTGYEQYF
cdr3_nt: TGTGCCAGCAGTTACTCAACGGGCTACGAGCAGTACTTC

v_call: TRBV11-2
j_call: TRBJ1-1
clone_size: -
d_call: -
cdr3_aa: CASSITQNTEAFF
cdr3_nt: TGTGCCAGCAGCATCACACAGAACACTGAAGCTTTCTTT

v_call: TRBV5-1
j_call: TRBJ2-2
clone_size: -
d_call: TRBD1
cdr3_aa: CASSQGASGYRELFF
cdr3_nt: TGCGCCAGCAGCCAGGGGGCTAGTGGGTACCGGGAGCTGTTTTTT

v_call: TRBV13
j_call: TRBJ1-5
clone_size: -
d_call: TRBD1
cdr3_aa: CASSSQTGKGNQPQHF
cdr3_nt: TGTGCCAGCAGCTCCCAGACAGGGAAGGGCAATCAGCCCCAGCATTTT

v_call: TRBV7-2
j_call: TRBJ2-7
clone_size: -
d_call: -
cdr3_aa: CASSFHSQGEQYF
cdr3_nt: TGTGCCAGCAGCTTTCACTCACAGGGCGAGCAGTACTTC

v_call: TRBV11-2
j_call: TRBJ2-5
clone_size: -
d_call: TRBD2
cdr3_aa: CASTPRGSPQETQYF
cdr3_nt: TGTGCCAGCACCCCGCGCGGGAGCCCCCAAGAGACCCAGTACTTC

v_call: TRBV5-1
j_call: TRBJ2-7
clone_size: -
d_call: TRBD1
cdr3_aa: CASRPPGQGYEQYF
cdr3_nt: TGCGCCAGCAGACCTCCGGGACAGGGGTACGAGCAGTACTTC

v_call: TRBV6-6
j_call: TRBJ2-7
clone_size: -
d_call: TRBD1
cdr3_aa: CASRRDRTGWGYEQYF
cdr3_nt: TGTGCCAGCAGACGGGACCGGACAGGGTGGGGCTACGAGCAGTACTTC

v_call: TRBV5-4
j_call: TRBJ2-7
clone_size: -
d_call: TRBD2
cdr3_aa: CASSRGLAEPSSYEQYF
cdr3_nt: TGTGCCAGCAGCCGGGGACTAGCCGAACCGAGCTCCTACGAGCAGTACTTC

v_call: TRBV5-6
j_call: TRBJ2-3
clone_size: -
d_call: TRBD2
cdr3_aa: CASSPGTSGRADTQYF
cdr3_nt: TGTGCCAGCAGTCCCGGGACTAGCGGGAGGGCGGATACGCAGTATTTT

v_call: TRBV7-9
j_call: TRBJ2-2
clone_size: -
d_call: -
cdr3_aa: CASSSTEGRTGELFF
cdr3_nt: TGTGCCAGCAGCTCGACTGAGGGTCGGACCGGGGAGCTGTTTTTT

v_call: TRBV28
j_call: TRBJ2-2
clone_size: -
d_call: -
cdr3_aa: CASSFGQHFTGELFF
cdr3_nt: TGTGCCAGCAGTTTTGGACAGCACTTCACCGGGGAGCTGTTTTTT

v_call: TRBV2
j_call: TRBJ1-1
clone_size: -
d_call: -
cdr3_aa: CASKTVKAFF
cdr3_nt: TGTGCCAGCAAGACAGTTAAAGCTTTCTTT

v_call: TRBV18
j_call: TRBJ2-5
clone_size: -
d_call: -
cdr3_aa: CASSPSTVGETQYF
cdr3_nt: TGTGCCAGCTCACCATCAACAGTTGGAGAGACCCAGTACTTC

v_call: TRBV27
j_call: TRBJ2-6
clone_size: -
d_call: TRBD1
cdr3_aa: CASSLTLTGGAGANVLTF
cdr3_nt: TGTGCCAGCAGTTTAACCTTGACAGGGGGCGCTGGGGCCAACGTCCTGACTTTC

v_call: TRBV29-1
j_call: TRBJ1-6
clone_size: few
d_call: TRBD1
cdr3_aa: CSVSTGTGNSPLHF
cdr3_nt: TGCAGCGTTTCGACCGGGACAGGGAATTCACCCCTCCACTTT

v_call: TRBV11-2
j_call: TRBJ1-3
clone_size: -
d_call: TRBD1
cdr3_aa: CASSTHRGRGNTIYF
cdr3_nt: TGTGCCAGCAGCACCCACAGGGGCCGCGGAAACACCATATATTTT

v_call: TRBV21-1
j_call: TRBJ2-2
clone_size: -
d_call: -
cdr3_aa: CASSNGQDNTGELFF
cdr3_nt: TGTGCCAGCAGCAATGGACAGGATAACACCGGGGAGCTGTTTTTT

v_call: TRBV2
j_call: TRBJ2-7
clone_size: -
d_call: -
cdr3_aa: CASSEGPAYEQYF
cdr3_nt: TGTGCCAGCAGTGAAGGGCCCGCCTACGAGCAGTACTTC

v_call: TRBV5-8
j_call: TRBJ2-3
clone_size: -
d_call: TRBD2
cdr3_aa: CASSALLLTSGKTDTQYF
cdr3_nt: TGTGCCAGCAGCGCCCTCCTCTTGACTAGCGGGAAAACAGATACGCAGTATTTT

v_call: TRBV5-4
j_call: TRBJ2-2
clone_size: -
d_call: TRBD2
cdr3_aa: CASSGGGGRAKSTGELFF
cdr3_nt: TGTGCCAGCAGCGGGGGGGGCGGGAGGGCCAAGAGCACCGGGGAGCTGTTTTTT

v_call: TRBV7-9
j_call: TRBJ2-7
clone_size: once
d_call: -
cdr3_aa: CASSSLPNPRQYF
cdr3_nt: TGTGCCAGCAGCTCCCTACCAAACCCAAGGCAGTACTTC

v_call: TRBV5-4
j_call: TRBJ2-2
clone_size: -
d_call: -
cdr3_aa: CASRRQNTGELFF
cdr3_nt: TGTGCCAGCAGGAGACAGAACACCGGGGAGCTGTTTTTT

v_call: TRBV10-3
j_call: TRBJ2-7
clone_size: -
d_call: TRBD2
cdr3_aa: CATERGTSGNYEQYF
cdr3_nt: TGTGCCACCGAAAGGGGGACTAGCGGGAACTACGAGCAGTACTTC

v_call: TRBV29-1
j_call: TRBJ1-4
clone_size: -
d_call: TRBD1
cdr3_aa: CSAIGGTDEKLFF
cdr3_nt: TGCAGCGCTATAGGGGGCACGGATGAAAAACTGTTTTTT

v_call: TRBV19
j_call: TRBJ2-1
clone_size: -
d_call: TRBD2
cdr3_aa: CASSMSSGNSNEQFF
cdr3_nt: TGTGCCAGTAGTATGTCCAGCGGGAATAGCAATGAGCAGTTCTTC

v_call: TRBV2
j_call: TRBJ2-6
clone_size: -
d_call: TRBD2
cdr3_aa: CARRAGEISGANVLTF
cdr3_nt: TGTGCCAGAAGGGCGGGAGAGATCTCTGGGGCCAACGTCCTGACTTTC

v_call: TRBV5-5
j_call: TRBJ2-5
clone_size: -
d_call: TRBD2
cdr3_aa: CASSLGLAGGPGTQYF
cdr3_nt: TGTGCCAGCAGCTTGGGACTAGCGGGGGGTCCGGGGACCCAGTACTTC

v_call: TRBV18
j_call: TRBJ2-5
clone_size: -
d_call: -
cdr3_aa: CASSPGSGLGETQYF
cdr3_nt: TGTGCCAGCTCGCCTGGGAGCGGCCTTGGGGAGACCCAGTACTTC

v_call: TRBV5-4
j_call: TRBJ2-3
clone_size: once
d_call: -
cdr3_aa: CASSLGRGDTQYF
cdr3_nt: TGTGCCAGCAGCTTGGGTAGGGGGGATACGCAGTATTTT

v_call: TRBV21-1
j_call: TRBJ2-7
clone_size: -
d_call: -
cdr3_aa: CASSKNNRVHEQYF
cdr3_nt: TGTGCCAGCAGCAAAAACAACAGGGTCCACGAGCAGTACTTC

v_call: TRBV7-9
j_call: TRBJ1-4
clone_size: -
d_call: -
cdr3_aa: CASTRRGGVYEKLFF
cdr3_nt: TGTGCCAGCACCCGGAGGGGTGGTGTGTATGAAAAACTGTTTTTT

v_call: TRBV5-4
j_call: TRBJ1-2
clone_size: -
d_call: TRBD1
cdr3_aa: CASSGAGQGADGYTF
cdr3_nt: TGTGCCAGCAGCGGAGCGGGACAGGGGGCGGATGGCTACACCTTC

v_call: TRBV10-3
j_call: TRBJ2-1
clone_size: -
d_call: -
cdr3_aa: CATGHGGTLRANEQFF
cdr3_nt: TGTGCCACCGGTCACGGCGGGACCCTTAGGGCCAATGAGCAGTTCTTC

v_call: TRBV6-1
j_call: TRBJ2-7
clone_size: -
d_call: TRBD2
cdr3_aa: CASSIFGLAGAEQYF
cdr3_nt: TGTGCCAGCAGTATATTCGGACTAGCGGGAGCCGAGCAGTACTTC

v_call: TRBV5-4
j_call: TRBJ2-2
clone_size: -
d_call: -
cdr3_aa: CASSLGGGTNTGELFF
cdr3_nt: TGTGCCAGCAGCTTGGGGGGCGGGACGAACACCGGGGAGCTGTTTTTT

v_call: TRBV19
j_call: TRBJ1-2
clone_size: -
d_call: TRBD1
cdr3_aa: CASRTRDRDGYTF
cdr3_nt: TGTGCCAGTAGAACCCGGGACAGGGATGGCTACACCTTC

v_call: TRBV6-1
j_call: TRBJ2-2
clone_size: -
d_call: -
cdr3_aa: CASSVAPGTGELFF
cdr3_nt: TGTGCCAGCAGTGTGGCCCCAGGGACCGGGGAGCTGTTTTTT

v_call: TRBV18
j_call: TRBJ2-7
clone_size: -
d_call: TRBD1
cdr3_aa: CASSSTDRVWTYEQYF
cdr3_nt: TGTGCCAGCTCTTCTACGGACAGGGTTTGGACCTACGAGCAGTACTTC

v_call: TRBV5-1
j_call: TRBJ2-7
clone_size: -
d_call: TRBD2
cdr3_aa: CASSLSPSTSARNSYEQYF
cdr3_nt: TGCGCCAGCAGCTTGTCACCCTCCACTAGCGCCCGAAACTCCTACGAGCAGTACTTC

v_call: TRBV7-9
j_call: TRBJ2-3
clone_size: once
d_call: TRBD1
cdr3_aa: CASSRTGGSDTQYF
cdr3_nt: TGTGCCAGCTCGAGGACAGGGGGCTCCGATACGCAGTATTTT

v_call: TRBV6-5
j_call: TRBJ2-7
clone_size: -
d_call: -
cdr3_aa: CASSYKGGDYEQYF
cdr3_nt: TGTGCCAGCAGTTATAAGGGCGGGGACTACGAGCAGTACTTC

v_call: TRBV29-1
j_call: TRBJ2-5
clone_size: -
d_call: -
cdr3_aa: CSASLLGQETQYF
cdr3_nt: TGCAGCGCATCCTTGCTAGGTCAAGAGACCCAGTACTTC

v_call: TRBV21-1
j_call: TRBJ2-3
clone_size: once
d_call: -
cdr3_aa: CASSKWLAGGLTDTQYF
cdr3_nt: TGTGCCAGCAGCAAATGGCTAGCGGGAGGCCTCACAGATACGCAGTATTTT

v_call: TRBV5-4
j_call: TRBJ2-5
clone_size: -
d_call: TRBD2
cdr3_aa: CASSPGTSGSETQYF
cdr3_nt: TGTGCCAGCAGCCCAGGGACTAGCGGGAGTGAGACCCAGTACTTC

v_call: TRBV18
j_call: TRBJ2-1
clone_size: -
d_call: TRBD1
cdr3_aa: CASSHRGTGDPNEQFF
cdr3_nt: TGTGCCAGCTCTCACCGGGGGACAGGTGACCCCAATGAGCAGTTCTTC

v_call: TRBV10-1
j_call: TRBJ1-5
clone_size: -
d_call: -
cdr3_aa: CASSESTVVVYQPQHF
cdr3_nt: TGCGCCAGCAGTGAGTCGACAGTAGTCGTGTATCAGCCCCAGCATTTT

v_call: TRBV6-1
j_call: TRBJ1-1
clone_size: -
d_call: -
cdr3_aa: CASSGRGRNTEAFF
cdr3_nt: TGTGCCAGCAGTGGCCGGGGGAGGAACACTGAAGCTTTCTTT